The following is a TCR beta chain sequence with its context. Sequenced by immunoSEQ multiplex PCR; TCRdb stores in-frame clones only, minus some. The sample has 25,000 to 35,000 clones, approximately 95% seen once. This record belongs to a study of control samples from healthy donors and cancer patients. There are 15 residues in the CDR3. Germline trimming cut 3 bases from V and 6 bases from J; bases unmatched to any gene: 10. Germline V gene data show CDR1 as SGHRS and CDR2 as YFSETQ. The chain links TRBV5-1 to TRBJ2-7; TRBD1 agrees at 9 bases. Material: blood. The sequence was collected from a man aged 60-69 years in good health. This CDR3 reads CASSSIPGQGFEQYF. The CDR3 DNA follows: TGCGCCAGCAGCTCTATCCCGGGACAGGGTTTCGAGCAGTACTTC.